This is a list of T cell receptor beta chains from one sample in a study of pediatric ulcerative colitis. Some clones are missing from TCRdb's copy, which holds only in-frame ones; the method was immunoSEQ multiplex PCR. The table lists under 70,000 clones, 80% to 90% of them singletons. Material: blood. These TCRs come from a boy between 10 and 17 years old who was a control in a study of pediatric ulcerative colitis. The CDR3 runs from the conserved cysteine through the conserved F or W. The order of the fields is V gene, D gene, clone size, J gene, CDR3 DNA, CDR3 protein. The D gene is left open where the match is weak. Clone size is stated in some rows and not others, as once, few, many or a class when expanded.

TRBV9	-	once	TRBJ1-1	TGTGCCAGCAGCGTAGGGAGGCGGGCGGGGCGCGGCGCTGAAGCTTTCTTT	CASSVGRRAGRGAEAFF
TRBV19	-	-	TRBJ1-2	TGTGCCAGTAGTCAACAAAACATACGTCCAAGCTATGGCTACACCTTC	CASSQQNIRPSYGYTF
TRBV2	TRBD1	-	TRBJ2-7	TGTGCCAGCAGTGAGTCGGGACAGGGGACCTACGAGCAGTACTTC	CASSESGQGTYEQYF
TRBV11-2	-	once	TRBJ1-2	TGTGCCAGCAGCTCCAACACAGGGATCGATGGCTACACCTTC	CASSSNTGIDGYTF
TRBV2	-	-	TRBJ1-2	TGTGCCAGCAGCGGTAGGGGAGGGGAGGGTTTACCCTATGGCTACACCTTC	CASSGRGGEGLPYGYTF
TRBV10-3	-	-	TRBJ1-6	TGTGCCATCAGTGCCAGGGTCGGTTCACCCCTCCACTTT	CAISARVGSPLHF
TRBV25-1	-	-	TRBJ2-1	TGTGCCAGCAGACTAGCCTACAATGAGCAGTTCTTC	CASRLAYNEQFF
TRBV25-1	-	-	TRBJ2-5	TGTGCCAGCAGTGAAGCAGCCCTGTTTTTGGCCCAGTACTTC	CASSEAALFLAQYF
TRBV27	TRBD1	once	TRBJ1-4	TGTGCCAGCAGTTTATTTCCGGGACAGGGGGCTGCTAATGAAAAACTGTTTTTT	CASSLFPGQGAANEKLFF
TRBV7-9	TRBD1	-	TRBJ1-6	TGTGCCAGCAGCCCTCAAGACAGGGCTTCACCCCTCCACTTT	CASSPQDRASPLHF
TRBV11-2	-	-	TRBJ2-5	TGTGCCAGCAGCATTACTAGGCAAGAGACCCAGTACTTC	CASSITRQETQYF
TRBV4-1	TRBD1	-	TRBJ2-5	TGCGCCAGCACCCCGACAGGGTTCCAAGAGACCCAGTACTTC	CASTPTGFQETQYF
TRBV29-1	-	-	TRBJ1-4	TGCAGCGCCGTATTGGGGGTAGGGGAAAAACTGTTTTTT	CSAVLGVGEKLFF
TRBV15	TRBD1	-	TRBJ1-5	TGTGCCACCAGCAGAGCCGGGACAGGGAGTCAGCCCCAGCATTTT	CATSRAGTGSQPQHF
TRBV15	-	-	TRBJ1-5	TGTGCCACCAGCAGCAGAGCCCTCTTAAGTTATAGCAATCAGCCCCAGCATTTT	CATSSRALLSYSNQPQHF
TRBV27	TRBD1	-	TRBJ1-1	TGTGCCAGCAGTTTCTCGACAGGGAGGCCGAACACTGAAGCTTTCTTT	CASSFSTGRPNTEAFF
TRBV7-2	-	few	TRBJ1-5	TGTGCCAGCAGCACCCGACGGGATCAGCCCCAGCATTTT	CASSTRRDQPQHF
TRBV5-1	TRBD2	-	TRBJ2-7	TGCGCCAGCAGCTCCGGACTAGCGGCCTACGAGCAGTACTTC	CASSSGLAAYEQYF
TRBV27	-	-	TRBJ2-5	TGTGCCAGCAGAAGAAAAGAGACCCAGTACTTC	CASRRKETQYF
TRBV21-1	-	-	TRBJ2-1	TGTGCCAGCAGCAAAGGTCACAATGAGCAGTTCTTC	CASSKGHNEQFF
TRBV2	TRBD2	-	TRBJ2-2	TGTGCCAGCAGTGAATATACGGGAGGTCACACCGGGGAGCTGTTTTTT	CASSEYTGGHTGELFF
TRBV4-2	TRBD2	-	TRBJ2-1	TGTGCCAGCAGCCAACTGACGGGAGGGTCCTACAATGAGCAGTTCTTC	CASSQLTGGSYNEQFF
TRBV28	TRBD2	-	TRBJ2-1	TGTGCCAGCAGCCCCCTAGCGGGCGAATATTGGGGTTACAATGAGCAGTTCTTC	CASSPLAGEYWGYNEQFF
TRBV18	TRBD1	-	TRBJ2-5	TGTGCCAGCTCCCGCGGACAGGGCCTAGGGGAGACCCAGTACTTC	CASSRGQGLGETQYF
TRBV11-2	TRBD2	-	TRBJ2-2	TGTGCCAGCAGCTTAGATATGCTAGCGGGGGCTGGGGAGCTGTTTTTT	CASSLDMLAGAGELFF
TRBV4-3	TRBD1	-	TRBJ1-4	TGCGCCAGCAGCCGCCAAGGACAGGGCGCTAATGAAAAACTGTTTTTT	CASSRQGQGANEKLFF
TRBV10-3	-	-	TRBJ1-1	TGTGCCATCAGTGAGACCGGGCCCGAGGGCACTGAAGCTTTCTTT	CAISETGPEGTEAFF
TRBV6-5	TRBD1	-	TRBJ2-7	TGTGCCAGCAGTCAACCGGGACAGGCCTACGAGCAGTACTTC	CASSQPGQAYEQYF
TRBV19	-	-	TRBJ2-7	TGTGCCAGTAGTACGGGACTGCACTACGAGCAGTACTTC	CASSTGLHYEQYF
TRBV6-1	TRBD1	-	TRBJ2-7	TGTGCCAGCACCCAGAGGACAGGGGACCCCCTCGAGCAGTACTTC	CASTQRTGDPLEQYF
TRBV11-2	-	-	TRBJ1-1	TGTGCCAGCAGCACCCCCCGCCGAGGACCCGAAGCTTTCTTT	CASSTPRRGPEAFF
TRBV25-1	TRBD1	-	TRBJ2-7	TGTGCCAGCAGTGGGCCCCGGACAGGTCGAAGCGAGCAGTACTTC	CASSGPRTGRSEQYF
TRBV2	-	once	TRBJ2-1	TGTGCCAGCAGTGGCCTGCCCGACTACAATGAGCAGTTCTTC	CASSGLPDYNEQFF
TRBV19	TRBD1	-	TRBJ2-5	TGTGCCAGTAGCAAAAAGGACAGGCAAGAGACCCAGTACTTC	CASSKKDRQETQYF
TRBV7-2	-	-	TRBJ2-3	TGTGCCAGCAGCTTAGACACAGATACGCAGTATTTT	CASSLDTDTQYF
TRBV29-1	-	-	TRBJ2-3	TGCAGCGTTGGGCCTAGCTCCTTCGGCACAGATACGCAGTATTTT	CSVGPSSFGTDTQYF
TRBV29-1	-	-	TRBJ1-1	TGCAGCGTTGAAGATCTGACCAGTCATGAAGCTTTCTTT	CSVEDLTSHEAFF
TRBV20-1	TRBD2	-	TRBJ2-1	TGCAGTGCTGGAGGGGAGGGTGAGCAGTTCTTC	CSAGGEGEQFF
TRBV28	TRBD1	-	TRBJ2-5	TGTGCCAGCAGCAAGAGGACAGGTCGGGAACAAGAGACCCAGTACTTC	CASSKRTGREQETQYF
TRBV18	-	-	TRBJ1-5	TGTGCCAGCTCACCACAAAAGGGGAACAATCAGCCCCAGCATTTT	CASSPQKGNNQPQHF
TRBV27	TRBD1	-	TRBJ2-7	TGTGCCAGCAGTTTATCCCGGGACAGCAGCTCCTACGAGCAGTACTTC	CASSLSRDSSSYEQYF
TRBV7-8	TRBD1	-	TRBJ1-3	TGTGCCAGCAGCCGAACAAGGGCCGCAGGGGGCTATGGAAACACCATATATTTT	CASSRTRAAGGYGNTIYF
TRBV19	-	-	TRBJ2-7	TGTGCCAGTAGTATTGGGGGCCAGGGGTACGAGCAGTACTTC	CASSIGGQGYEQYF
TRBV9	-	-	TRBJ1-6	TGTACCACAGGGAACTCACCCCTCCACTTT	CTTGNSPLHF
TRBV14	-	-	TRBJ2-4	TGTGCCAGCAGCCAAGCTGGAAACATTCAGTACTTC	CASSQAGNIQYF
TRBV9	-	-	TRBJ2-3	TGTGCCAGCAATAAAGGTGGGAGGCGTAGCACAGATACGCAGTATTTT	CASNKGGRRSTDTQYF